This TCR beta chain appears in the sequencing data of a study of radiotherapy plus CTLA-4 blockade in lung cancer. This table comes from immunoSEQ multiplex PCR, and its TCRdb copy is limited to in-frame clones, with some not included. The sample records tens of thousands of clones, around 75% being singletons. Germline lookup yields CDR1 LNHDA and CDR2 SQIVND (reference sequence). V lost 3 bases, J lost 1 base, and 12 bases lay in between. The CDR3 runs to 15 residues. This clone was seen only a few times. This TCR was sampled from a human donor with non-small cell lung cancer that progressed on radiotherapy plus ipilimumab. The starting material was peripheral blood, obtained from a patient treated with radiotherapy plus ipilimumab. This chain uses TRBV19 with TRBJ1-1, with unresolved D. DNA of the CDR3: TGTGCCAGTAGTATCCGGGCAGTAAGGAACACTGAAGCTTTCTTT. It specifies CASSIRAVRNTEAFF.